This TCR beta chain came from a study of CD8 T cells in Susac syndrome (dated by TCRdb to the late 2010s). A note on the overall study: Among the sequenced Susac syndrome patients, more than five had clinically active disease and roughly eight were in clinical remission. Susac syndrome patients were therapy-naive, on corticosteroids (some also receiving IVIg), or on IVIg alone at blood withdrawal. Repertoire sequencing was used to test whether CD8+ T cell activation and differentiation in Susac syndrome was antigen driven. The clonality of the CD8+ T cell repertoire was compared across approximately 12 healthy donors, some 14 Susac syndrome patients and around 15 multiple sclerosis patients. The paper as a whole reports these results and caveats: CD8+ repertoires in Susac syndrome showed clonal expansion, which was highest in CD8+ TEMRA cells and was greater in clinically active patients than in remitting patients. The TCR sequencing and HLA analysis was acknowledged to have included a relatively small number of individuals. Some 15 and five Susac-specific public clones were found in the total CD8+ and CD8+ TEMRA repertoires, respectively.

RNA was extracted with the RNeasy kit and roughly 0.45 to 1 ug was reverse transcribed using random hexamers. The immunoSEQ multiplex PCR assay, which covers 54 Vbeta and 13 Jbeta segments, was used to amplify TCR beta CDR3 regions. PCR amplification bias was corrected using a synthetic template baseline for primer optimization and computational correction. The paper's data handling went like this. Reads were annotated to V, D and J genes according to IMGT and were analyzed with immunoSEQ Analyzer, with only productive sequences retained. To calculate clonality, Shannon entropy was normalized by log2 of the number of productive unique sequences and then subtracted from one. Public and private clones were assessed among the 100 most prevalent clones of each patient and control. Clones were defined as Susac-specific when absent from the healthy and MS cohorts, from about a thousand published viral clones and from other ImmuneACCESS disease sequences. The public reads were run again by TCRdb, first through fastp at Q25 and then through MiXCR, and only productive beta chains were kept. Rows matching on CDR3 protein sequence are summarized as one entry with the most common DNA and genes. The V and J calls come from TCRdb's annotation, not from the publication. Present in this sample are approximately 74,000 distinct CDR3 sequences, about 94% of which were seen just once. Clones ranked in the top ten supply approximately 0.9% of the sample.

This clonotype was observed a handful of times. Its cognate antigen has yet to be identified. No quality values exist for individual bases; no much larger clone is one base distant. V gives up 3 bases and J gives up 0 bases, and the segment between their germline ends measures 5 bases. From a lookup of the germline V gene (reference sequence), CDR1 and CDR2 are MNHEY and SMNVEV. Its CDR3 holds 13 amino acids, cysteine through phenylalanine. Of the read, only the CDR3 DNA is kept; its 39 bases are in frame from base 1. Peripheral blood CD8+ and CD4+ T cells from healthy donors, Susac syndrome patients and multiple sclerosis patients were profiled using high-throughput TCR beta sequencing. The Susac syndrome patients fulfilled recently defined diagnostic criteria for definite or probable disease. Bulk CD8+ and CD4+ T cells were purified by magnetic negative isolation, while CD8+ TEMRA cells were enriched using FACS. Blood was collected in EDTA tubes and processed within 24 hours, with PBMCs isolated through density gradient centrifugation. PBMCs intended for TCR sequencing were frozen in liquid nitrogen and were later thawed in a 37 degrees C water bath. The sorted or isolated CD4+, CD8+ and CD8+ TEMRA cells reached a purity of at least 90%.

Sequencing input: CD8+ T cells from PBMCs. The clonotype comes from a human donor with Susac syndrome. The sequence joins TRBV27 to TRBJ1-1, with no D gene named confidently. Read as DNA, the sequence is TGTGCCAGCAGTTTGGGGATGAACACTGAAGCTTTCTTT. This gives the protein CASSLGMNTEAFF.